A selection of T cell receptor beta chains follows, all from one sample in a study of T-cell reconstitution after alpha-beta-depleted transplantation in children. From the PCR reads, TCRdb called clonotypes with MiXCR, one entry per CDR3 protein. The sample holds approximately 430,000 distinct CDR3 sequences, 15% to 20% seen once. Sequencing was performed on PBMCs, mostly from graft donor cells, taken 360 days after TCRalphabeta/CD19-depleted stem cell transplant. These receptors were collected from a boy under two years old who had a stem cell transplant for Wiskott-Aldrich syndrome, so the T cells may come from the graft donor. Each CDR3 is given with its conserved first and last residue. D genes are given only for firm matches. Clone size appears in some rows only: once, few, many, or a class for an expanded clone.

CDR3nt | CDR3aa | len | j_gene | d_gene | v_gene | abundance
TGTGCCATCAGTGAGTCATACGGGGGGGCCGTACGAGCCTTC | CAISESYGGAVRAF | 14 | TRBJ2-5 | TRBD2 | TRBV10-3 | NA
TGCGCCAGCAGCTTGGTCGCTAGCGTCACCTACAATGAGCAGTTCTTC | CASSLVASVTYNEQFF | 16 | TRBJ2-1 | NA | TRBV5-1 | few
TGCAGTGCTAGCGGGGTCCTAGCCAAAAACATTCAGTACTTC | CSASGVLAKNIQYF | 14 | TRBJ2-4 | NA | TRBV20-1 | few
TGCGCCAGCAGCCACGATTTAGGGTGGACTGAAGCTTTCTTT | CASSHDLGWTEAFF | 14 | TRBJ1-1 | NA | TRBV4-1 | many
TGCAGTGCTAGCCCCCTCGCTTACAATGAGCAGTTCTTC | CSASPLAYNEQFF | 13 | TRBJ2-1 | NA | TRBV20-1 | NA
TGTGCCAGCAGTTACTCCCGGGGGGGACTAGCGGACGTAGCCAAGACCCAGTACTTC | CASSYSRGGLADVAKTQYF | 19 | TRBJ2-5 | TRBD2 | TRBV6-5 | NA
TGCAGTGCTAGAGATCCCCAGCGAGAGACCCAGTACTTC | CSARDPQRETQYF | 13 | TRBJ2-5 | NA | TRBV20-1 | few
TGTGCCAGCAGCTTATATACAGGCGAGAACACCGGGGAGCTGTTTTTT | CASSLYTGENTGELFF | 16 | TRBJ2-2 | NA | TRBV11-2 | NA
TGTGCCAGCAGCGTAGTAGAGGGCGCAGGATCACCCCTCCACTTT | CASSVVEGAGSPLHF | 15 | TRBJ1-6 | NA | TRBV9 | many
TGTGCCAGCAGTTTACCGTACCGCAGGGGAGAGCAGTACTTC | CASSLPYRRGEQYF | 14 | TRBJ2-7 | NA | TRBV12-3/TRBV12-4 | once
TGTGCCAGCAGTTTAAGGAACCCGCCGGATAATTCACCCCTCCACTTT | CASSLRNPPDNSPLHF | 16 | TRBJ1-6 | NA | TRBV12-3/TRBV12-4 | NA
TGTGCCAGCAGCCCTTCCTACTCGGAGACCCAGTACTTC | CASSPSYSETQYF | 13 | TRBJ2-5 | NA | TRBV12-3/TRBV12-4 | few
TGTGCCAGCAGCTTAGTGTCCTCGGGGGAGACCCAGTACTTC | CASSLVSSGETQYF | 14 | TRBJ2-5 | NA | TRBV11-2 | few
TGTGCCAGCAGCTTAAGGGACTGGTCGCGGGAGCAGTACTTC | CASSLRDWSREQYF | 14 | TRBJ2-7 | NA | TRBV7-2 | NA
TGTGCCAGCAGCTTAATCGTAAGGGAAGCTAACTATGGCTACACCTTC | CASSLIVREANYGYTF | 16 | TRBJ1-2 | NA | TRBV7-8 | NA
TGTGCCAGCAGCTTGAAACACCGCACAGATACGCAGTATTTT | CASSLKHRTDTQYF | 14 | TRBJ2-3 | NA | TRBV5-5 | NA